This T cell receptor beta chain appears in the sequencing data of a study of PD-L1 blockade in urothelial cancer. Study details: At 6 weeks and at 3 weeks (second dose) after treatment start, blood was analyzed. Among blood samples, the median T cell count was approximately 150,000. Overall study findings and caveats: Patients who had durable benefit saw their tumor-associated blood clones expand more at 3 weeks.

CDR3 length: 13 residues. V lost 1 base and J 7 bases, leaving 11 bases between the germline ends. The V gene's germline CDR1 is SGHTA and CDR2 FQGNSA. About this clone: What it binds is unknown.

The time point: pretreatment peripheral blood. Libraries were prepared by immunoSEQ multiplex PCR; TCRdb keeps only in-frame clonotypes and omits some of them. The profile shows some 66,000 clones, around 88% of them singletons. The sequences come from PBMCs, collected around atezolizumab (anti-PD-L1) treatment. The rearrangement joins TRBV7-2 to TRBJ2-7; possible D gene TRBD2, 5 bases. The clonotype originates from a man aged 60 to 75 with urothelial cancer. The DNA of the CDR3 is TGTGCCAGCAGCTTAGTCAAGACTACGGAGCAGTACTTC. It encodes CASSLVKTTEQYF.